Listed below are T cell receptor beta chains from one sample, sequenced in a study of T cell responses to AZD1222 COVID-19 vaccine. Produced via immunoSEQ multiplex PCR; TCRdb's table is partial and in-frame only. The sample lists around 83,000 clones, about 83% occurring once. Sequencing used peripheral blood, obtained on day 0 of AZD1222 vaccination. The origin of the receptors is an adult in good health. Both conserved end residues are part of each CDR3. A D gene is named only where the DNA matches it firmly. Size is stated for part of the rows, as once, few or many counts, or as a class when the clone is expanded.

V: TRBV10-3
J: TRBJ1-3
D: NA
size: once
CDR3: CAITSSGNTIYF
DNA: TGTGCCATCACCAGCTCTGGAAACACCATATATTTT

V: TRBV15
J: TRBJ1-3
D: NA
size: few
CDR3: CATSGRVGGNTIYF
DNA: TGTGCCACCAGCGGGCGGGTGGGAGGAAACACCATATATTTT

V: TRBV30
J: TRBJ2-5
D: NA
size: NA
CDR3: CAWRWGVQETQYF
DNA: TGTGCCTGGAGATGGGGGGTACAAGAGACCCAGTACTTC

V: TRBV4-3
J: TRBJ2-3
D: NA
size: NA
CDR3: CASSQDSRGGDTQYF
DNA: TGCGCCAGCAGCCAAGATAGCAGGGGAGGAGATACGCAGTATTTT

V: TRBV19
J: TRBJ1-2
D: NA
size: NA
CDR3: CASRQPQGRNYGYTF
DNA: TGTGCCAGTAGACAACCCCAAGGGCGGAACTATGGCTACACCTTC

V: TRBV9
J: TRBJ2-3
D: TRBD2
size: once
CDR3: CASSVGEGTSGTDTQYF
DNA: TGTGCCAGCAGCGTAGGCGAGGGGACTAGCGGGACAGATACGCAGTATTTT

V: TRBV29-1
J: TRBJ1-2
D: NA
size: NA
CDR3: CSVEGPGVLCTF
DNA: TGCAGCGTTGAGGGTCCAGGGGTTTTATGCACCTTC

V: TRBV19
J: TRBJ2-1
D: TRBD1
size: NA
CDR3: CATGSRDRNIPSSYNEQFF
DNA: TGTGCCACCGGAAGCCGGGACAGGAATATCCCGAGCTCCTACAATGAGCAGTTCTTC

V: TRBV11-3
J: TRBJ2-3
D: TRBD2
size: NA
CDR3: CASSFGTSGGFSTDTQYF
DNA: TGTGCCAGCAGCTTTGGGACTAGCGGGGGTTTTAGCACAGATACGCAGTATTTT

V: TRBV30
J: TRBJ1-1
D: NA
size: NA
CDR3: CAWTSSAANTEAFF
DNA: TGTGCCTGGACCTCCTCGGCAGCCAACACTGAAGCTTTCTTT

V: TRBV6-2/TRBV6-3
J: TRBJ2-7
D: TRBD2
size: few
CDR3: CASSYPASGRAYEQYF
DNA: TGTGCCAGCAGTTACCCAGCTAGCGGGAGAGCGTACGAGCAGTACTTC

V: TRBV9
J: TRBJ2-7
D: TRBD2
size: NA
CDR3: CASSVAPLAGAYEQYF
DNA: TGTGCCAGCAGCGTAGCCCCACTAGCGGGAGCCTACGAGCAGTACTTC

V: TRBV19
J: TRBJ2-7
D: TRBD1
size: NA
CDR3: CATRQGMSEQYF
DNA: TGTGCCACTCGACAGGGGATGAGCGAGCAGTACTTC

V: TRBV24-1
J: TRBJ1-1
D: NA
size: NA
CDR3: CATSDPRGSGTEAFF
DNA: TGTGCCACCAGTGACCCCCGGGGATCGGGCACTGAAGCTTTCTTT

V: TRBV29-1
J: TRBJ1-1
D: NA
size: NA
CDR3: CSVEDRVNTEAFF
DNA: TGCAGCGTTGAAGACAGGGTGAACACTGAAGCTTTCTTT

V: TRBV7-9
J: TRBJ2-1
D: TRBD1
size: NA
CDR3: CASSTKQGAYTYNEQFF
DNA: TGTGCCAGCAGCACAAAGCAGGGGGCGTATACCTACAATGAGCAGTTCTTC

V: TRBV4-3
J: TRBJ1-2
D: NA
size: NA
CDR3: CASSQDVAQGANYGYTF
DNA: TGCGCCAGCAGCCAAGATGTCGCACAGGGAGCTAACTATGGCTACACCTTC

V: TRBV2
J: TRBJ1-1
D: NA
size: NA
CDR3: CASEREGNTEAFF
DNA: TGTGCCAGCGAACGGGAGGGGAACACTGAAGCTTTCTTT

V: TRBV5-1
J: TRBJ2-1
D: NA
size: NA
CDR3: CASRRSFSNEQFF
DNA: TGCGCCAGCAGACGAAGCTTCAGCAATGAGCAGTTCTTC

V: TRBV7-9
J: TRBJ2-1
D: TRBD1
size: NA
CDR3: CASSRDRGSYNEQFF
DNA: TGTGCCAGCAGCCGAGACAGGGGCTCCTACAATGAGCAGTTCTTC

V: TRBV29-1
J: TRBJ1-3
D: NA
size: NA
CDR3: CSVLFGALDTIYF
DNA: TGCAGCGTTCTGTTTGGAGCTTTGGACACCATATATTTT

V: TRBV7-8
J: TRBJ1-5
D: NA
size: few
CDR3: CASSLPGGNQPQHF
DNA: TGTGCCAGCAGCTTGCCGGGGGGAAATCAGCCCCAGCATTTT

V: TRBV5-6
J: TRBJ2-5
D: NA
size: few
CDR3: CASSLAGLGQETQYF
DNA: TGTGCCAGCAGCTTGGCTGGACTGGGACAAGAGACCCAGTACTTC

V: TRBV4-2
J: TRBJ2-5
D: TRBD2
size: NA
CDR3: CASSQSGGITETQYF
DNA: TGTGCCAGCAGCCAGAGCGGGGGGATCACGGAGACCCAGTACTTC